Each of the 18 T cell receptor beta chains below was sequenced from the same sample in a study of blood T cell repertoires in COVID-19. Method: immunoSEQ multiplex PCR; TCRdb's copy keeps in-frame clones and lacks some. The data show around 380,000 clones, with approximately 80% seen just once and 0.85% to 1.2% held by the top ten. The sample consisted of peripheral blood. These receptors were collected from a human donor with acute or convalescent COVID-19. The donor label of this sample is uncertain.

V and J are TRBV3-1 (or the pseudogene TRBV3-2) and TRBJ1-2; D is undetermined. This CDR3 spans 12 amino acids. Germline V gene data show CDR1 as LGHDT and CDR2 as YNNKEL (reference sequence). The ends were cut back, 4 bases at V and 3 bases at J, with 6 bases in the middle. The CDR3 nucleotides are TGTGCCAGCAGCCTAGCGTACTATGGCTACACCTTC. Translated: CASSLAYYGYTF.

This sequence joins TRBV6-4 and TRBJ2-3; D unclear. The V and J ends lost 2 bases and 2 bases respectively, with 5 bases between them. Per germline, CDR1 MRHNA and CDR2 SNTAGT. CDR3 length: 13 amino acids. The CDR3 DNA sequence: TGTGCCAGCAGTGACGAGCTCACAGATACGCAGTATTTT. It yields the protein CASSDELTDTQYF.

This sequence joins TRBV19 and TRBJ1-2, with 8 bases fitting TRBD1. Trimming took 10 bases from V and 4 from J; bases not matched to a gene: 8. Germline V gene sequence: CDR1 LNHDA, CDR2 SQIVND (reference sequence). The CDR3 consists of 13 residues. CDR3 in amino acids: CATSRGPAYGYTF. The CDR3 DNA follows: TGTGCCACCAGCAGGGGGCCAGCCTATGGCTACACCTTC. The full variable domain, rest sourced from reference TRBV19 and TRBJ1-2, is DGGITQSPKYLFRKEGQNVTLSCEQNLNHDAMYWYRQDPGQGLRLIYYSQIVNDFQKGDIAEGYSVSREKKESFPLTVTSAQKNPTAFYLCATSRGPAYGYTFGSGTRLTVV.

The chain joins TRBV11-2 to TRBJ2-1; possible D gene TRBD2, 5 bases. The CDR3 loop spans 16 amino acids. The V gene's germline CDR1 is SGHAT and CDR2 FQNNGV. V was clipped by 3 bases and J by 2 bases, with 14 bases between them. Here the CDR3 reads CASSFTQRGAYNEQFF. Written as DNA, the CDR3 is TGTGCCAGCAGCTTCACCCAACGGGGTGCCTACAATGAGCAGTTCTTC.

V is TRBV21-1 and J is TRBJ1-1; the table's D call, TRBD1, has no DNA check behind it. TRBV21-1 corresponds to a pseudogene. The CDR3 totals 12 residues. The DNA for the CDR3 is TGTGCCAGCAGCAAAAGTAGGACAGAAGCTTTCTTT. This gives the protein CASSKSRTEAFF.

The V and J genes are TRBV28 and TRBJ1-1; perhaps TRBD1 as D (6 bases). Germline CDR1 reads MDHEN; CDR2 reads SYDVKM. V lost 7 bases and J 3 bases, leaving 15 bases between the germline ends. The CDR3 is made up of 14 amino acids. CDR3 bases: TGTGCCAGCACTTCTGGTGGGGGCCACACTGAAGCTTTCTTT. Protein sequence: CASTSGGGHTEAFF.

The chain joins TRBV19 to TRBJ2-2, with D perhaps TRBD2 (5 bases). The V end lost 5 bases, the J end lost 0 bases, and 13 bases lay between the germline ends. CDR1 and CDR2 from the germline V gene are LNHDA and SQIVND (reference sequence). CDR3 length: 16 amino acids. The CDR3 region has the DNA TGTGCCAGTAGTCTCAAAGGGAGTTCGAACACCGGGGAGCTGTTTTTT. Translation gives CASSLKGSSNTGELFF. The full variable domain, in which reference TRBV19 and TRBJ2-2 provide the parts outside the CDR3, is DGGITQSPKYLFRKEGQNVTLSCEQNLNHDAMYWYRQDPGQGLRLIYYSQIVNDFQKGDIAEGYSVSREKKESFPLTVTSAQKNPTAFYLCASSLKGSSNTGELFFGEGSRLTVL.

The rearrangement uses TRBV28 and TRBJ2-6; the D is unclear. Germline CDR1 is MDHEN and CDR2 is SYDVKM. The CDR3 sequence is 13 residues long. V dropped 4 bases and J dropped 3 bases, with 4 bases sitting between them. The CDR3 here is CASSSLGANVLTF. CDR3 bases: TGTGCCAGCAGTTCCCTTGGGGCCAACGTCCTGACTTTC.

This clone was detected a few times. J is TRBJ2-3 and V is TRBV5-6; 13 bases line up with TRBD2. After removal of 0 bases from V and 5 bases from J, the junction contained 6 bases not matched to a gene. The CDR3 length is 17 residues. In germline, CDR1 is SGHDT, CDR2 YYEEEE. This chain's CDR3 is CASSLVGLAGVEDTQYF. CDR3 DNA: TGTGCCAGCAGCTTGGTTGGACTAGCGGGAGTGGAAGATACGCAGTATTTT.

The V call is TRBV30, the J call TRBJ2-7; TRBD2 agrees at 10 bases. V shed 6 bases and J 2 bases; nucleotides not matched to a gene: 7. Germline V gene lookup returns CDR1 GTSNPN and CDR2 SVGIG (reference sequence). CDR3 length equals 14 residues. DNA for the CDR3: TGTGCCTGCGTCCTAGCGGGAGTTCCCTACGAGCAGTACTTC. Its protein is CACVLAGVPYEQYF.

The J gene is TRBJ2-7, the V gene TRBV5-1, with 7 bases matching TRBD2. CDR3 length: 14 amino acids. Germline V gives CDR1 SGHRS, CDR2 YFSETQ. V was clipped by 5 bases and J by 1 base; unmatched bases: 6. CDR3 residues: CASRIAGASYEQYF. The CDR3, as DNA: TGCGCCAGCAGAATAGCGGGCGCTTCCTACGAGCAGTACTTC.

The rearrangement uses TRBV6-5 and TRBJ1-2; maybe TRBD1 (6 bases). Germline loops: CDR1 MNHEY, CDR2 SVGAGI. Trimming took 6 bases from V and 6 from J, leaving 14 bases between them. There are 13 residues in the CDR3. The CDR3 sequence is CASRPTGRDGYTF. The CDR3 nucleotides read TGTGCCAGCAGGCCGACAGGCAGGGATGGCTACACCTTC.

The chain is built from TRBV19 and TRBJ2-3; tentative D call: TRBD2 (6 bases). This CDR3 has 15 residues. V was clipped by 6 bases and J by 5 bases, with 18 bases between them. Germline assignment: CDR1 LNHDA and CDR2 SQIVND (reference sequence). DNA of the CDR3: TGTGCCAGTAGCCGGGGACTTATCGCCGAAGATACGCAGTATTTT. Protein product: CASSRGLIAEDTQYF.

CDR3 coding DNA: TGTGCCAGCAGCCCGGGTAGGGCCAGGACAAACACTGAAGCTTTCTTT. Translating gives CASSPGRARTNTEAFF. The chain has TRBV5-4 and TRBJ1-1, with D possibly being TRBD1 (5 bases). The germline V and J ends were trimmed by 4 bases and 2 bases, with 18 bases remaining between them. The CDR3 covers 16 residues. Germline V gives CDR1 SGHNT, CDR2 YYREEE (reference sequence).

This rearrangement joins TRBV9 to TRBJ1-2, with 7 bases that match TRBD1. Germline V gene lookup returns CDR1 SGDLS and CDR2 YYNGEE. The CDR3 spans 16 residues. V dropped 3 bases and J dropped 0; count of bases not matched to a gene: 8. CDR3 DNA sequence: TGTGCCAGCAGCGCCCACCGGGACAGAGCTAACTATGGCTACACCTTC. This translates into CASSAHRDRANYGYTF.

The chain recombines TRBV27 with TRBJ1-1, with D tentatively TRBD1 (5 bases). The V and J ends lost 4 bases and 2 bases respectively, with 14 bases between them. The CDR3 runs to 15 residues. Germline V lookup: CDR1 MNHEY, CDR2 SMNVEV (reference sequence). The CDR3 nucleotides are TGTGCCAGCAGTTATCAGGGTTCGCGAAACACTGAAGCTTTCTTT. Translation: CASSYQGSRNTEAFF.

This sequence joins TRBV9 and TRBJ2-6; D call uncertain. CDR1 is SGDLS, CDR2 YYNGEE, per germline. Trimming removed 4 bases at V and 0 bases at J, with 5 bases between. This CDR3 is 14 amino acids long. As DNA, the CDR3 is TGTGCCAGCAGCTCCTACTCTGGGGCCAACGTCCTGACTTTC. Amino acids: CASSSYSGANVLTF.

The CDR3 is CASRPRGLADGYTF. The CDR3, as DNA: TGTGCCAGCAGACCCAGGGGGTTAGCGGATGGCTACACCTTC. J is TRBJ1-2 and V is TRBV28, with TRBD1 matching over 7 bases. There are 14 residues in the CDR3. In germline, CDR1 is MDHEN, CDR2 SYDVKM. V lost 6 bases to trimming and J lost 6 bases; unmatched junction nucleotides: 10.